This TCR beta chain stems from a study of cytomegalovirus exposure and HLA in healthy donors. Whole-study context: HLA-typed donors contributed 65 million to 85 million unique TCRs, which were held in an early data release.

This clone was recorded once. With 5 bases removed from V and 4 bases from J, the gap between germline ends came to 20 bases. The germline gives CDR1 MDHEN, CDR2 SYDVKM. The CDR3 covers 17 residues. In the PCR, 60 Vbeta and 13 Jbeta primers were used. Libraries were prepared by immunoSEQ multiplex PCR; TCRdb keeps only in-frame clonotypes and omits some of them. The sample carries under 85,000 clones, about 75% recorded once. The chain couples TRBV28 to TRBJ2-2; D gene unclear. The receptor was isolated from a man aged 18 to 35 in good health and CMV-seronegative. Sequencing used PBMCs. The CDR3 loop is CASSQDGYEVATGELFF. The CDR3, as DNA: TGTGCCAGCAGTCAAGACGGGTATGAGGTCGCCACCGGGGAGCTGTTTTTT.